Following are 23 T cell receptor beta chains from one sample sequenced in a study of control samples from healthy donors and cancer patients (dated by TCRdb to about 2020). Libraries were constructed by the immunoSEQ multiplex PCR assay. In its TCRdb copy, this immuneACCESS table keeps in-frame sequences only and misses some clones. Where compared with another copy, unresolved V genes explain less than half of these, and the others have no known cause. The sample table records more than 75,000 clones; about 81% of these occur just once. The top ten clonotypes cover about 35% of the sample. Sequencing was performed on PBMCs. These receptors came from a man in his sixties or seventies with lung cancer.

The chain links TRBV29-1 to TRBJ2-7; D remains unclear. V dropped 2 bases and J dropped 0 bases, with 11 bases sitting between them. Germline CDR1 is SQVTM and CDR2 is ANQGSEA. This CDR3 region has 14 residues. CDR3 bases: TGCAGCGTTGAATTATTTGACAACTCCTACGAGCAGTACTTC. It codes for CSVELFDNSYEQYF.

The CDR3 region is CASSLAQLPNTEAFF. CDR3 nucleotides: TGCGCCAGCAGCTTGGCACAACTTCCGAACACTGAAGCTTTCTTT. The V and J genes are TRBV5-1 and TRBJ1-1, with D uncertain. Trimming took off 0 bases at V and 1 base at J, with 10 bases between the two ends. CDR1 and CDR2 from the germline V gene are SGHRS and YFSETQ. The CDR3 spans 15 residues.

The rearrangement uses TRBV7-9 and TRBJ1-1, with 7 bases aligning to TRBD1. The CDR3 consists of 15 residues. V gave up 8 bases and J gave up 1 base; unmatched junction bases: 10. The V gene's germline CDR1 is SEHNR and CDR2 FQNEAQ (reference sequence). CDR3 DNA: TGTGCCAGCCTGGCGGCACAGGGGAAGAACACTGAAGCTTTCTTT. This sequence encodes CASLAAQGKNTEAFF.

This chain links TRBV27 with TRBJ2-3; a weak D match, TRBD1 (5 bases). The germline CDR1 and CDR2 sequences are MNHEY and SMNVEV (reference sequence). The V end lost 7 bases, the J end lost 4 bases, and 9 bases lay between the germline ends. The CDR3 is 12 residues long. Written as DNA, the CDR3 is TGTGCCAGCATAGGGGTGGCAGATACGCAGTATTTT. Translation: CASIGVADTQYF.

CDR3 loop: CASSRRDRGVHQPQHF. Written as DNA, the CDR3 is TGTGCCAGCAGCCGTCGGGACAGGGGAGTTCATCAGCCCCAGCATTTT. The rearrangement links TRBV7-9 to TRBJ1-5; TRBD1 aligns across 10 bases. Germline V gene lookup returns CDR1 SEHNR and CDR2 FQNEAQ (reference sequence). CDR3 length equals 16 residues. The junction had 9 bases not matched to a gene; V was cut back by 5 bases and J by 5 bases.

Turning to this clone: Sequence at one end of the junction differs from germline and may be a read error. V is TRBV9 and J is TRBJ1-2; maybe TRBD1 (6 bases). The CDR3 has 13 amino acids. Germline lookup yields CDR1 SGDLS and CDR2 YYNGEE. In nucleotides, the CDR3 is TGTGCCAGCAGCGTAGAGGGATGGACAGAAGCTTACTTC. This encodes CASSVEGWTEAYF.

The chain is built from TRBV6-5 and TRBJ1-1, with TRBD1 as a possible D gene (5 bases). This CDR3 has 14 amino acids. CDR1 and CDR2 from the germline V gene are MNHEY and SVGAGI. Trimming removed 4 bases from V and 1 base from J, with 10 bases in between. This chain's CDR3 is CASSLTARNTEAFF. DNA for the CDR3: TGTGCCAGCAGTTTGACAGCCCGGAACACTGAAGCTTTCTTT.

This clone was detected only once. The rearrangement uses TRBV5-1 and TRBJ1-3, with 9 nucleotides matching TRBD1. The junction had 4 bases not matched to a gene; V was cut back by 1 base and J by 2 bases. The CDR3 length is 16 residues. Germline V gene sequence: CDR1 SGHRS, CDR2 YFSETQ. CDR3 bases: TGCGCCAGCAGCTTGACCGGACAGGGGCCTGGAAACACCATATATTTT. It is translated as CASSLTGQGPGNTIYF.

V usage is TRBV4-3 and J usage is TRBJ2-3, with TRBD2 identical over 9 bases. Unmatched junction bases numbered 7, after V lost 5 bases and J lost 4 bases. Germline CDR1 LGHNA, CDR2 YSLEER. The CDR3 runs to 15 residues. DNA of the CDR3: TGCGCCAGCAGCGAAGCGGGGGGAGGGGCAGATACGCAGTATTTT. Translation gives CASSEAGGGADTQYF.

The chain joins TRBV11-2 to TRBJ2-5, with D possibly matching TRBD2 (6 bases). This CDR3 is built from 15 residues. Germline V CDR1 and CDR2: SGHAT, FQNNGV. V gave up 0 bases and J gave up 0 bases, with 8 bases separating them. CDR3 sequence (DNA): TGTGCCAGCAGCTTAGATGGAGGGAACCAAGAGACCCAGTACTTC. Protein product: CASSLDGGNQETQYF.

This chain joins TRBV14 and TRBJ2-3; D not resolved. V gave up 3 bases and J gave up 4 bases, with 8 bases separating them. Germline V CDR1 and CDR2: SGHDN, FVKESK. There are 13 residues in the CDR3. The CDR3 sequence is CASSQSWPDTQYF. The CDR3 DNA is TGTGCCAGCAGCCAGTCCTGGCCAGATACGCAGTATTTT.

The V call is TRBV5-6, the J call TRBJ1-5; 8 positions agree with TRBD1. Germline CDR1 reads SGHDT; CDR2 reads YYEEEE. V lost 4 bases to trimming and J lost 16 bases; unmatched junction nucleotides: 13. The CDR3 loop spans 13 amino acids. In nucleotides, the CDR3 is TGTGCCAGCAGCAAGGGACAGGACCCACGTATCCATTTT. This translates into CASSKGQDPRIHF. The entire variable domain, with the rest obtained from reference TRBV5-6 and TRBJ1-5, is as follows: DAGVTQSPTHLIKTRGQQVTLRCSPKSGHDTVSWYQQALGQGPQFIFQYYEEEERQRGNFPDRFSGHQFPNYSSELNVNALLLGDSALYLCASSKGQDPRIHFGDGTRLSIL.

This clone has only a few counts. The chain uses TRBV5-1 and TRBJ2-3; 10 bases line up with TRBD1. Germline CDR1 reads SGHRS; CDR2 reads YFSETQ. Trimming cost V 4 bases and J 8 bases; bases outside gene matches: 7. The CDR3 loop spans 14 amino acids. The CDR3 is CASSPGQGIGTQYF. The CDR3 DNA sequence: TGCGCCAGCAGCCCGGGACAGGGGATAGGTACGCAGTATTTT.

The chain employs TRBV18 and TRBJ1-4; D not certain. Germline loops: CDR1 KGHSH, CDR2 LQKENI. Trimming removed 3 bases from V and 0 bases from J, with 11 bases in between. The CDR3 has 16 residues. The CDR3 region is CASSPWNFPTNEKLFF. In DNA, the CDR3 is TGTGCCAGCTCACCGTGGAACTTTCCAACTAATGAAAAACTGTTTTTT.

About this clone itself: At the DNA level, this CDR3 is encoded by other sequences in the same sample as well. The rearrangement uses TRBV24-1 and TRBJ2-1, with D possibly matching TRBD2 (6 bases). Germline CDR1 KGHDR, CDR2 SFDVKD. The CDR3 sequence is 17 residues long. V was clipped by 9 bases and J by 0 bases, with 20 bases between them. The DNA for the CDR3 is TGTGCCACCGGGGCCCGACTGGGAGGAAGCTCCTACAATGAGCAGTTCTTC. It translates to CATGARLGGSSYNEQFF.

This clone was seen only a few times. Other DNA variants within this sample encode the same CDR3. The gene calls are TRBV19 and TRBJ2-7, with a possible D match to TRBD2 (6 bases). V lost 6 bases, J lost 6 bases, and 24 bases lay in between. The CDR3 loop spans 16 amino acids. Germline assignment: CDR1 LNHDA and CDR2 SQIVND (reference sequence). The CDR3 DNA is TGTGCCAGTAGCCTACCCGGGACTTCCGGCACGGTCGAGCAGTACTTC. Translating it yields CASSLPGTSGTVEQYF.

Here the CDR3 reads CASSLAPGQASYNEQFF. CDR3 in DNA: TGTGCCAGCAGCTTAGCTCCGGGACAGGCCTCCTACAATGAGCAGTTCTTC. The J gene is TRBJ2-1, the V gene TRBV28, with 8 nucleotides matching TRBD1. The CDR3 length is 17 residues. From germline, CDR1 is MDHEN and CDR2 SYDVKM. After removal of 6 bases from V and 0 bases from J, the junction contained 10 bases not matched to a gene.

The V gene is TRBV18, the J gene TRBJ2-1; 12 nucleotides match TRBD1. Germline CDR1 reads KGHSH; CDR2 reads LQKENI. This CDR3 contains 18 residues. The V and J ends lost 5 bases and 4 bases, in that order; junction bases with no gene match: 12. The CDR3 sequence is CASSGGTGGQTEYNEQFF. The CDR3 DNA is TGTGCCAGCTCAGGGGGGACAGGGGGCCAAACGGAATACAATGAGCAGTTCTTC.

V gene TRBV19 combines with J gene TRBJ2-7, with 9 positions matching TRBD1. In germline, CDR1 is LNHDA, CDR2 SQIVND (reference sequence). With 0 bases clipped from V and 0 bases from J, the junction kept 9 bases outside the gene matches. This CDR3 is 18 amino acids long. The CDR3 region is CASSIETPGTGSSYEQYF. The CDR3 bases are TGTGCCAGTAGTATAGAAACACCCGGGACAGGGAGCTCCTACGAGCAGTACTTC.

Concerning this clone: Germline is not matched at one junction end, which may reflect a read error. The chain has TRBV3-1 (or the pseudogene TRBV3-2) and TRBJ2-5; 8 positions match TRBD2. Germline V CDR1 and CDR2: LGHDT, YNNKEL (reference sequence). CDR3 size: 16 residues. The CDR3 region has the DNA TGTGCCAGCAGCAAAGAACCGGGACTAGTAGGGGAGACCCAGTACTTC. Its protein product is CASSKEPGLVGETQYF.

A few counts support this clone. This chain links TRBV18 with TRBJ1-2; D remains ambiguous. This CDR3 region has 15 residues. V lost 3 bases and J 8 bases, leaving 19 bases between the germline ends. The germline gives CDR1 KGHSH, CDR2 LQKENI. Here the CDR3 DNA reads TGTGCCAGCTCACCTAGAGACACAGAATTGAGCGGCTACACCTTC. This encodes CASSPRDTELSGYTF.

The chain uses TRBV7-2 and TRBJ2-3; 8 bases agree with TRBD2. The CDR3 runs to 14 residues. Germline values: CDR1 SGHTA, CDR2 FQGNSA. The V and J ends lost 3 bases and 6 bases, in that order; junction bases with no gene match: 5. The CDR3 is CASSFWGLVDTQYF. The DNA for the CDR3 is TGTGCCAGCAGCTTCTGGGGACTAGTGGATACGCAGTATTTT. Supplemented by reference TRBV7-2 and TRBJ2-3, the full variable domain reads GAGVSQSPSNKVTEKGKDVELRCDPISGHTALYWYRQSLGQGLEFLIYFQGNSAPDKSGLPSDRFSAERTGGSVSTLTIQRTQQEDSAVYLCASSFWGLVDTQYFGPGTRLTVL.

The CDR3 bases are TGCGCCAGCAGTCCCCCCGGGACAGGGGCCACCTACGAGCAGTACTTC. It is translated as CASSPPGTGATYEQYF. This chain uses TRBV4-1 with TRBJ2-7, with 10 bases matching TRBD1. The length of the CDR3 is 16 residues. With V trimmed by 6 bases and J by 2 bases, 10 bases remained unmatched. The germline gives CDR1 MGHRA, CDR2 YSYEKL.